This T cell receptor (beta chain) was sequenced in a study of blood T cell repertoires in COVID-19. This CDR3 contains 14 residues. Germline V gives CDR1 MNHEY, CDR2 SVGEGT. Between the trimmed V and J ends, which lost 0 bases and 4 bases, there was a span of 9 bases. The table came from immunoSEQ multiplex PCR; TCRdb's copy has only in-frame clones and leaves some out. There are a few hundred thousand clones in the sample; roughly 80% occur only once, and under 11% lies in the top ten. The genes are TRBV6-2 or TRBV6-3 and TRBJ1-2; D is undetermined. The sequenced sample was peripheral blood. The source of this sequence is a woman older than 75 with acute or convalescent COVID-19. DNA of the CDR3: TGTGCCAGCAGTTACTCCGGGGTCCCCTATGGCTACACCTTC. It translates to CASSYSGVPYGYTF.